This passage covers 23 T cell receptor beta chains from one sample sequenced in a study of blood T cell repertoires in COVID-19. Here immunoSEQ multiplex PCR was the method, and the copy in TCRdb shows in-frame clones only, minus some. There are about 310,000 clones in the sample; 85% to 90% occur only once, and 3.5% to 4.5% lies in the top ten. The sample taken for sequencing was PBMCs or T cells enriched from blood (not recorded which). The origin of the receptors is a woman aged 18-35 years with acute COVID-19.

The chain recombines TRBV2 with TRBJ2-3; a weak D match, TRBD2 (5 bases). The CDR3 totals 16 residues. Trimming cost V 5 bases and J 3 bases, with 18 bases left between them. Germline V gives CDR1 SNHLY, CDR2 FYNNEI. The DNA of the CDR3 is TGTGCCAGCAGTTTCAGCGGAGCGCGTGGGACAGATACGCAGTATTTT. The encoded protein is CASSFSGARGTDTQYF.

The J gene is TRBJ2-7, the V gene TRBV7-9, with 9 bases that match TRBD2. Germline values: CDR1 SEHNR, CDR2 FQNEAQ (reference sequence). The CDR3 runs 16 residues. With V trimmed by 5 bases and J by 5 bases, 13 bases remained unmatched. CDR3 DNA: TGTGCCAGCAGCACCGTCTATAGCGGGAGAGTCGACGAGCAGTACTTC. This translates into CASSTVYSGRVDEQYF.

The rearrangement joins TRBV5-8 to TRBJ2-7, with TRBD1 identical over 7 bases. Germline CDR1 and CDR2: SGHTS and YDEGEE. The CDR3 extends over 13 amino acids. After removal of 3 bases from V and 5 bases from J, the junction contained 5 bases not matched to a gene. CDR3 sequence (DNA): TGTGCCAGCAGCTCGACAGGGACCGACGAGCAGTACTTC. Amino acids: CASSSTGTDEQYF.

The V gene is TRBV28, the J gene TRBJ1-1; TRBD1 might be the D (5 bases). CDR3 size: 12 residues. The V gene's germline CDR1 is MDHEN and CDR2 SYDVKM. Trimming pared 6 bases from V and 8 bases from J, leaving 13 bases between. CDR3 protein: CASRARVSEAFF. The CDR3 DNA sequence: TGTGCCAGCAGGGCCAGGGTGTCCGAAGCTTTCTTT.

The chain recombines TRBV6-2 or TRBV6-3 with TRBJ2-7; D uncertain. V was clipped by 5 bases and J by 5 bases, with 7 bases between them. CDR1 and CDR2 (germline): MNHEY, SVGEGT. CDR3 length: 11 residues. The CDR3 is CASSQRDEQYF. CDR3 DNA sequence: TGTGCCAGCAGTCAACGGGACGAGCAGTACTTC.

This chain connects TRBV6-5 to TRBJ2-7, with a tentative D call TRBD1 (6 bases). In germline, CDR1 is MNHEY, CDR2 SVGAGI. The V end lost 2 bases, the J end lost 2 bases, and 10 bases lay between the germline ends. The CDR3 sequence is 14 residues long. The CDR3, as DNA: TGTGCCAGCAGTTACCAGACAGGCACCTACGAGCAGTACTTC. It codes for CASSYQTGTYEQYF.

The genes are TRBV11-2 and TRBJ2-7, with a tentative D call TRBD1 (5 bases). V was shortened by 5 bases and J by 0 bases, with 8 bases between the two germline ends. The CDR3 contains 13 residues. Germline loops: CDR1 SGHAT, CDR2 FQNNGV. The chain's CDR3 is CASSLTASYEQYF. In DNA form, the CDR3 reads TGTGCCAGCAGCCTGACAGCCTCCTACGAGCAGTACTTC.

V is TRBV11-2 and J is TRBJ1-5; 7 nucleotides align to TRBD1. The V gene end was trimmed by 5 bases and the J gene end by 3 bases; junction bases not matched to a gene: 7. The CDR3 sequence is 15 residues long. From germline, CDR1 is SGHAT and CDR2 FQNNGV. The chain's CDR3 is CASSPGGTVNQPQHF. The CDR3 nucleotides read TGTGCCAGCAGCCCAGGGGGGACAGTCAATCAGCCCCAGCATTTT. Full variable domain (missing parts from reference TRBV11-2 and TRBJ1-5): EAGVAQSPRYKIIEKRQSVAFWCNPISGHATLYWYQQILGQGPKLLIQFQNNGVVDDSQLPKDRFSAERLKGVDSTLKIQPAKLEDSAVYLCASSPGGTVNQPQHFGDGTRLSIL.

This chain uses TRBV5-1 with TRBJ2-7; 8 bases are a match to TRBD1. This CDR3 has 15 residues. Germline CDR1 SGHRS, CDR2 YFSETQ. The V segment lost 0 bases and the J segment 5 bases; nucleotides outside the gene matches: 7. CDR3 protein: CASSLAAGQGNEQYF. The CDR3 bases are TGCGCCAGCAGCTTGGCCGCAGGACAGGGCAACGAGCAGTACTTC.

This chain joins TRBV7-3 and TRBJ1-5; the match to TRBD1 covers 8 bases. The junction had 6 bases not matched to a gene; V was cut back by 5 bases and J by 6 bases. This CDR3 is built from 14 residues. Germline values: CDR1 SGHTA, CDR2 FQGTGA. The DNA of the CDR3 is TGTGCCAGCAGCCCAGACAGGGGCGGTCAGCCCCAGCATTTT. Translating it yields CASSPDRGGQPQHF.

The chain uses TRBV10-3 and TRBJ1-1; possibly TRBD1 for D (5 bases). Germline CDR1 reads ENHRY; CDR2 reads SYGVKD. CDR3 length: 15 residues. V lost 5 bases and J 3 bases, leaving 16 bases between the germline ends. In nucleotides, the CDR3 is TGTGCCATCAGTTCGGCGGGCGGGGGGGACACTGAAGCTTTCTTT. Its translation is CAISSAGGGDTEAFF.

V gene TRBV7-3 combines with J gene TRBJ2-1; 9 positions agree with TRBD2. The CDR3 is made up of 15 amino acids. Germline V lookup: CDR1 SGHTA, CDR2 FQGTGA. Trimming cost V 4 bases and J 3 bases; bases outside gene matches: 4. CDR3 residues: CASSSIAGDYNEQFF. DNA of the CDR3: TGTGCCAGCAGCTCTATAGCGGGAGACTACAATGAGCAGTTCTTC.

This clone was detected once. CDR3: CASSSRTSGITDTQYF. In nucleotides, the CDR3 is TGTGCCAGCAGCTCCCGGACTAGCGGGATCACAGATACGCAGTATTTT. The chain links TRBV11-3 to TRBJ2-3; 12 bases fit TRBD2. The CDR3 sequence is 16 residues long. Germline V gene lookup returns CDR1 SGHNT and CDR2 YENEEA. Trimming took 4 bases from V and 2 from J; bases not matched to a gene: 4.

As DNA, the CDR3 is TGTGCCAGCAGCTTCGCGGGGGAGAACTACAATGAGCAGTTCTTC. This translates into CASSFAGENYNEQFF. The rearrangement links TRBV7-3 to TRBJ2-1; 7 bases align to TRBD2. The V and J ends lost 3 bases and 3 bases, in that order; junction bases with no gene match: 5. Looked up from germline, CDR1 is SGHTA and CDR2 is FQGTGA. The CDR3 has 15 residues.

The chain uses TRBV19 and TRBJ1-1; 10 bases are a match to TRBD1. The J segment lost 4 bases and the V segment lost 4 bases, leaving 6 bases of the junction unmatched. Germline CDR1 is LNHDA and CDR2 is SQIVND (reference sequence). The CDR3 runs 15 residues. The CDR3: CASSSPRTGGTEAFF. In DNA form, the CDR3 reads TGTGCCAGTAGTAGCCCACGGACAGGGGGCACTGAAGCTTTCTTT.

This clone was counted a few times. This chain joins TRBV5-1 and TRBJ1-6, with a possible D match to TRBD1 (6 bases). The germline CDR1 and CDR2 sequences are SGHRS and YFSETQ. This CDR3 contains 15 residues. V lost 3 bases and J lost 4, with 11 bases in between. The CDR3 nucleotides read TGCGCCAGCAGCTCCGACAGGACGTATAATTCACCCCTCCACTTT. This translates into CASSSDRTYNSPLHF.

This chain links TRBV5-1 with TRBJ1-2, with D perhaps matching TRBD1 (5 bases). With 2 bases removed from V and 0 bases from J, the gap between germline ends came to 14 bases. Germline V gives CDR1 SGHRS, CDR2 YFSETQ. The CDR3 contains 16 residues. For the CDR3, the DNA is TGCGCCAGCAGCTTCGACCGACAGAGAACTAACTATGGCTACACCTTC. Protein: CASSFDRQRTNYGYTF. Using reference TRBV5-1 and TRBJ1-2 for the parts outside the CDR3, the full variable domain is KAGVTQTPRYLIKTRGQQVTLSCSPISGHRSVSWYQQTPGQGLQFLFEYFSETQRNKGNFPGRFSGRQFSNSRSEMNVSTLELGDSALYLCASSFDRQRTNYGYTFGSGTRLTVV.

The genes are TRBV19 and TRBJ1-6; 10 nucleotides line up with TRBD1. The CDR3 runs 15 residues. V dropped 5 bases and J dropped 13; count of bases not matched to a gene: 11. Looked up from germline, CDR1 is LNHDA and CDR2 is SQIVND (reference sequence). The CDR3 reads CASSSGGQGFPPLHF. CDR3 coding DNA: TGTGCCAGTAGTTCCGGGGGACAGGGGTTCCCCCCCCTCCACTTT.

The chain is built from TRBV5-5 and TRBJ2-5, with 8 bases aligning to TRBD2. From germline, CDR1 is SGHKS and CDR2 YYEKEE (reference sequence). CDR3 length: 17 residues. Trimming cost V 0 bases and J 4 bases; bases outside gene matches: 11. The CDR3 region has the DNA TGTGCCAGCAGCTTGGGTCCGGGGACTAGGAATAGAGAGACCCAGTACTTC. Its protein product is CASSLGPGTRNRETQYF.

This clone was seen a single time. The rearrangement uses TRBV7-9 and TRBJ1-2; D is unresolved. Germline V lookup: CDR1 SEHNR, CDR2 FQNEAQ (reference sequence). V was pared by 6 bases and J by 4 bases, with 12 bases between. The CDR3 runs 13 residues. The CDR3 coding sequence is TGTGCCAGCAGAAGGGAGGAGAGCTATGGCTACACCTTC. It codes for CASRREESYGYTF.

The chain is built from TRBV3-1 (or the pseudogene TRBV3-2) and TRBJ1-3; D is ambiguous. Trimming removed 2 bases at V and 0 bases at J, with 8 bases between. In germline, CDR1 is LGHDT, CDR2 YNNKEL (reference sequence). This CDR3 is built from 15 residues. This CDR3 is CASSQIHNSGNTIYF. Here the CDR3 DNA reads TGTGCCAGCAGCCAAATACACAACTCTGGAAACACCATATATTTT.

The CDR3 is CASDSGVGSYNSPLHF. DNA for the CDR3: TGTGCCAGCGACTCCGGGGTCGGCTCCTATAATTCACCCCTCCACTTT. The chain recombines TRBV28 with TRBJ1-6, with no clear D. Germline V gives CDR1 MDHEN, CDR2 SYDVKM. The CDR3 covers 16 residues. V shed 8 bases and J shed 0 bases, with 14 bases lying between them.

The chain employs TRBV6-5 and TRBJ2-7; 9 positions match TRBD2. Germline lookup yields CDR1 MNHEY and CDR2 SVGAGI. CDR3 length: 15 residues. Unmatched junction bases numbered 6, after V lost 4 bases and J lost 2 bases. Here the CDR3 DNA reads TGTGCCAGCAGTTCACCAGCGGGAGGCCCCTACGAGCAGTACTTC. Translation: CASSSPAGGPYEQYF.